The clone carrying this TCR beta chain has more than one count but fewer than ten. J gave up 10 bases and V 3 bases, and 13 bases lay outside the gene matches. The CDR3 extends over 15 amino acids. Looked up from germline, CDR1 is LNHDA and CDR2 is SQIVND (reference sequence). The data were obtained in a study of cytomegalovirus exposure and HLA in healthy donors. This table comes from immunoSEQ multiplex PCR, and its TCRdb copy is limited to in-frame clones, with some not included. Among around 350,000 clones listed, roughly 90% were seen once. The material sequenced was PBMCs. This chain connects TRBV19 to TRBJ1-1, with 8 nucleotides matching TRBD1. The receptor was derived from a woman in her late teens or twenties in good health and CMV-seronegative. As DNA, the CDR3 is TGTGCCAGTAGTATTGGGGCCAGGGGGCCAGTAAGAGCTTTCTTT. It yields the protein CASSIGARGPVRAFF. The full variable domain, rest sourced from reference TRBV19 and TRBJ1-1, is DGGITQSPKYLFRKEGQNVTLSCEQNLNHDAMYWYRQDPGQGLRLIYYSQIVNDFQKGDIAEGYSVSREKKESFPLTVTSAQKNPTAFYLCASSIGARGPVRAFFGQGTRLTVV.